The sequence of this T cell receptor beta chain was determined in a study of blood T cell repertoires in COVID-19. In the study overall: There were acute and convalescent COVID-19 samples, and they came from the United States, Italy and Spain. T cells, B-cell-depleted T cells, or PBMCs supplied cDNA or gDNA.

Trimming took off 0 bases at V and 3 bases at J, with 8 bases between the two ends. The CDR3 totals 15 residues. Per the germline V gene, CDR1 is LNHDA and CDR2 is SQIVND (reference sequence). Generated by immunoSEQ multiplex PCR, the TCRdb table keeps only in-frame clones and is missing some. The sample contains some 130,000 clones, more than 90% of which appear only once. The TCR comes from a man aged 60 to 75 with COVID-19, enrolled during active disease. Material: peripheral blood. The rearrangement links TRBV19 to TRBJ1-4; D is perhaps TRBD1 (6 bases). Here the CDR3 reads CASSIEHRANEKLFF. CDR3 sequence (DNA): TGTGCCAGTAGTATAGAACACAGGGCTAATGAAAAACTGTTTTTT.